This T cell receptor (beta chain) was recovered during a study of T-cell reconstitution after alpha-beta-depleted transplantation in children. This clonotype was picked up many times. The junction had 5 bases not matched to a gene; V was cut back by 0 bases and J by 1 base. This CDR3 has 17 amino acids. Germline-derived CDR1 and CDR2 are LGHNA and YNFKEQ. Molecular barcoding with unique molecular identifiers was used for the TCRbeta library. TCRdb re-derived calls from the PCR reads in MiXCR, one entry per CDR3 protein. The data hold roughly 100,000 distinct CDR3 sequences, with approximately 8% observed a single time.

Specimen: PBMCs, collected before TCRalphabeta/CD19-depleted stem cell transplant. This sequence originates from a boy between 2 and 10 years old with acute lymphoblastic leukemia, due to receive a stem cell transplant. The V gene is TRBV4-2, the J gene TRBJ2-3, with TRBD2 matching 9 bases. The CDR3 reads CASSQDGVAGGTDTQYF. CDR3 nucleotides: TGTGCCAGCAGCCAAGATGGGGTAGCGGGGGGCACAGATACGCAGTATTTT.